This section outlines one T cell receptor beta chain sequence together with its context. The sample originates from a study of blood T cell repertoires in COVID-19. Original processing methods: Reference gene primer amplification gave nucleated cell count estimates. TCRdb's table, derived via immunoSEQ multiplex PCR, lists solely in-frame clones and lacks some. For V, J and clone size, that table is used; D and trimming come from the DNA. This sample has about 74,000 clones, with more than 75% found just once. Germline lookup yields CDR1 KGHSH and CDR2 LQKENI. Trimming took 3 bases from V and 0 from J, leaving 11 bases between them. CDR3 length equals 15 residues.

Sequencing was performed on peripheral blood. The receptor was derived from a man between 50 and 59 years old with acute or convalescent COVID-19. This chain uses TRBV18 with TRBJ1-1; weak D call: TRBD1 (6 bases). In DNA, the CDR3 is TGTGCCAGCTCACCCTCGACAGGAATGAACACTGAAGCTTTCTTT. This sequence encodes CASSPSTGMNTEAFF. The entire variable domain, with the rest obtained from reference TRBV18 and TRBJ1-1, is as follows: NAGVMQNPRHLVRRRGQEARLRCSPMKGHSHVYWYRQLPEEGLKFMVYLQKENIIDESGMPKERFSAEFPKEGPSILRIQQVVRGDSAAYFCASSPSTGMNTEAFFGQGTRLTVV.